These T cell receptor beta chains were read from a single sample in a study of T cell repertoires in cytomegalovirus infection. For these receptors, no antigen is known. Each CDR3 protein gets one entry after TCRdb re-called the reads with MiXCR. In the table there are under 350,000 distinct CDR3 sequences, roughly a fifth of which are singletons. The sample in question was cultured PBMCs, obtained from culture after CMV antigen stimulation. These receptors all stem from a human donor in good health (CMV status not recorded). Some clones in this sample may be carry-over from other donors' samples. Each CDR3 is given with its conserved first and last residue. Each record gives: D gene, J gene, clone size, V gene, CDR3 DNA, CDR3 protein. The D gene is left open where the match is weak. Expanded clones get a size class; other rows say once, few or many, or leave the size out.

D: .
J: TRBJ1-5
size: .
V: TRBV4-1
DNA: TGCGCCAGCAGCCAAGATTGGGACTATCCTAGCAATCAGCCCCAGCATTTT
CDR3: CASSQDWDYPSNQPQHF

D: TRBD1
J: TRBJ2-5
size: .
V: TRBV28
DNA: TGTGCCAGCAGCCAGACAGGGGGCTTGATGGAGACCCAGTACTTC
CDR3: CASSQTGGLMETQYF

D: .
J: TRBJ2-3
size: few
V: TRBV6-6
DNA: TGTGCCAGCAGTTACTCCCCTTGGGGGACTAGCACAGATACGCAGTATTTT
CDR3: CASSYSPWGTSTDTQYF

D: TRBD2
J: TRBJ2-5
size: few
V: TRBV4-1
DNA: TGCGCCAGCAGCCAAGAATTAGGGACTAGTAAGGAGACCCAGTACTTC
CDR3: CASSQELGTSKETQYF

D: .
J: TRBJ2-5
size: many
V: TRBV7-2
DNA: TGTGCCAGCAGCTTACACGCCGCTAGGGGGTTAGGGGAGACCCAGTACTTC
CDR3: CASSLHAARGLGETQYF

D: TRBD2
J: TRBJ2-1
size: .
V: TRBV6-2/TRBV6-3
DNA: TGTGCCAGCAGTTACTCGGGACTAGCGGGAATAAGGGAGCAGTTCTTC
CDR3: CASSYSGLAGIREQFF

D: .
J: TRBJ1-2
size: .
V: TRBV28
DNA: TGTGCCAGCAGGGGGGGCCACTATGGCTACACCTTC
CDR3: CASRGGHYGYTF

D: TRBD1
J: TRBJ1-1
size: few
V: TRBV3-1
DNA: TGTGCCAGCAGCCAGGGACAGCTAAGATTGAACACTGAAGCTTTCTTT
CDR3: CASSQGQLRLNTEAFF

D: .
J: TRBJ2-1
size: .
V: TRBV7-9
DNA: TGTGCCAGCAGCCACGACCGTAAAGGTGTGGAGCAGTTCTTC
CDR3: CASSHDRKGVEQFF

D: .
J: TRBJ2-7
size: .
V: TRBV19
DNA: TGTGCCAGTAGTCGTCCCGGGACACCCTCCTACGAGCAGTACTTC
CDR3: CASSRPGTPSYEQYF

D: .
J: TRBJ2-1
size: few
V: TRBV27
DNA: TGTGCCAGCAGTACCGGGACAATTTACAATGAGCAGTTCTTC
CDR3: CASSTGTIYNEQFF

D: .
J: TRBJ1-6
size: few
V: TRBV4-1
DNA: TGCGCCAGCAGCCAAACGGGGAACGAGAATTCACCCCTCCACTTT
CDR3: CASSQTGNENSPLHF

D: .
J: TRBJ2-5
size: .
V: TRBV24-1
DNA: TGTGCCACCAGTGCCGAGTACCAAGAGACCCAGTACTTC
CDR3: CATSAEYQETQYF

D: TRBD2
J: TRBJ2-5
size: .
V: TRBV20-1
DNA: TGCAGTGCCAAGCGGGACGCGGGGGAGACCCAGTACTTC
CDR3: CSAKRDAGETQYF

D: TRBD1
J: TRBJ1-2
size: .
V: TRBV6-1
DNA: TGTGCCAGCAGTGCGGCGACAGGGGGGTATAATGGCTACACCTTC
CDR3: CASSAATGGYNGYTF

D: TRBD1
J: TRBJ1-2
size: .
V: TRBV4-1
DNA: TGCGCCAGCAGCCAAGTGGGGACAGGGACTCGTGGCTACACCTTC
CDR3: CASSQVGTGTRGYTF

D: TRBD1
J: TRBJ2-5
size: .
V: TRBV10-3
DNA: TGTGCCATCAGTGGCAGGGGGCTTGAGGAGACCCAGTACTTC
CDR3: CAISGRGLEETQYF

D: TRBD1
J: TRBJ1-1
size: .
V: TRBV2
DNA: TGTGCCAGCAGTGAAGGGACAGGGGAAAGAGCTTTCTTT
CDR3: CASSEGTGERAFF

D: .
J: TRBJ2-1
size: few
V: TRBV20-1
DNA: TGCAGTGCTACGCGAACCTTTCGTGGGGCTAATGAGCAGTTCTTC
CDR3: CSATRTFRGANEQFF

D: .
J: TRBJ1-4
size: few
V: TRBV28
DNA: TGTGCCAGCAGACCTGGCCAGTTATGGGCTGAAAAACTGTTTTTT
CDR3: CASRPGQLWAEKLFF

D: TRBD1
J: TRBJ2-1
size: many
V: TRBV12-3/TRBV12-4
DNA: TGTGCCAGCAGTTTGTCAGGGGGCAAGGGTGAGCAGTTCTTC
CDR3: CASSLSGGKGEQFF

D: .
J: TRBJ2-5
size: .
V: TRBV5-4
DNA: TGTGCCAGCAGCTTGGTTTCTGGGGAGACCCAGTACTTC
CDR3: CASSLVSGETQYF

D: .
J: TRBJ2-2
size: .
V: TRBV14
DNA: TGTGCCAGCAGCCTCCCTATGGGCGGGGAGCTGTTTTTT
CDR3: CASSLPMGGELFF

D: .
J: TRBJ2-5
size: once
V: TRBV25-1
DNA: TGTGCCAGCAGCGCAGTGGGGGCCGGCGAGACCCAGTACTTC
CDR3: CASSAVGAGETQYF

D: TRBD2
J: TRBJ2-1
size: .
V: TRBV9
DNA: TGTGCCAGCAGCGTAGAGGGACTAGCGGGCCGCTCCTCCTACAATGAGCAGTTCTTC
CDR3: CASSVEGLAGRSSYNEQFF

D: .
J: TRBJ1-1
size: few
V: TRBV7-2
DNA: TGTGCCAGCAGCTTAGGGCCGAGGAACACTGAAGCTTTCTTT
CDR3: CASSLGPRNTEAFF

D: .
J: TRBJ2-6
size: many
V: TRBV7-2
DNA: TGTGCCAGCAGCTCGAGGACAGCATCTGGGGCCAACGTCCTGACTTTC
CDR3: CASSSRTASGANVLTF

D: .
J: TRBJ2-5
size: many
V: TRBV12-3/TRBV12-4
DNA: TGTGCCAGCAGTTTAAGAGGGTACGAGACCCAGTACTTC
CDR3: CASSLRGYETQYF

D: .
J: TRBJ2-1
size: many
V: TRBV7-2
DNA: TGTGCCAGCAGCACCCCCGGACTAGGGAAGGGGGGCTCCTACAATGAGCAGTTCTTC
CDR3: CASSTPGLGKGGSYNEQFF

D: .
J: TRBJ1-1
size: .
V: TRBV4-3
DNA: TGCGCCAGCAGCCGGATCGGGGGAGAGAACACTGAAGCTTTCTTT
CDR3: CASSRIGGENTEAFF

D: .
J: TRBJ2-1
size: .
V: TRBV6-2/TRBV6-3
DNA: TGTGCCAGCAGTCAAACTAACAATGAGCAGTTCTTC
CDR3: CASSQTNNEQFF

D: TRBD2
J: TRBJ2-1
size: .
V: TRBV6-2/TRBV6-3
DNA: TGTGCCAGCAGTTACACGACTAGCGGGATCTCCTACAATGAGCAGTTCTTC
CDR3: CASSYTTSGISYNEQFF

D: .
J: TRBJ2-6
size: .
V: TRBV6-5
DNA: TGTGCCAGCAGTTACCAGCGTACGGGGAGCTCTGGGGCCAACGTCCTGATTTTC
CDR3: CASSYQRTGSSGANVLIF

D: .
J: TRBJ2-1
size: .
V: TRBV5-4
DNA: TGTGCCAGCAGCTTGGGACTATTCAATGAGCAGTTCTTC
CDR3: CASSLGLFNEQFF

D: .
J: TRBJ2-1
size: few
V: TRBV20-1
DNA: TGCAGTGCGCCTCGTGGGGGGGCTATCAATGAGCAGTTCTTC
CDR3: CSAPRGGAINEQFF

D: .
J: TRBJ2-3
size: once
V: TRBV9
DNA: TGTGCCAGCAGCGTAAGAGAGGCAGATACGCAGTATTTT
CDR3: CASSVREADTQYF

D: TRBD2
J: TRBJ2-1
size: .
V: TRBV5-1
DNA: TGCGCCAGCAGCGGTCTAGCGGGAGTCGACAATGAGCAGTTCTTC
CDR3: CASSGLAGVDNEQFF

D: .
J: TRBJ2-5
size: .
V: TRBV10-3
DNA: TGTGCCACGATGGACAGCTTACAAGAGACCCAGTACTTC
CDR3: CATMDSLQETQYF

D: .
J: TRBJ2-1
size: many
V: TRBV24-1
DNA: TGTGCCACCAGTGCGGACAGCAATGAGCAGTTCTTC
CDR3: CATSADSNEQFF